This T cell receptor beta chain was documented in a study of T cell changes during pregnancy in multiple sclerosis. CDR3 length: 14 residues. Germline CDR1 SNHLY, CDR2 FYNNEI. V gave up 4 bases and J gave up 4 bases; unmatched junction bases: 6. Sequencing was performed with immunoSEQ multiplex PCR; in TCRdb, only in-frame clones are kept and a portion is missing. The sample holds about 49,000 clones; roughly 92% are singletons and the top ten take 5.5%. The material was CD8+ T cells from peripheral blood mononuclear cells, obtained before pregnancy. This rearrangement joins TRBV2 to TRBJ1-2; TRBD1 matches 7 bases. This sequence originates from a female donor with multiple sclerosis, enrolled in a pregnancy study. The CDR3 coding sequence is TGTGCCAGCAGTGGAGAGACAGGGCTCTATGGCTACACCTTC. Protein product: CASSGETGLYGYTF.